This T cell receptor (beta chain) was sequenced for a study of a mutant IDH1 vaccine in newly diagnosed glioma. Note on this clone: No antigen is known for it.

The sample's time point: baseline, week 1 (first vaccination visit). Documented treatment: pre-vaccination baseline after standard-of-care therapy. The V gene's germline CDR1 is WNHNN and CDR2 SYGVQD (reference sequence). The CDR3 runs to 13 residues. Trimming stripped 8 bases from V and 4 bases from J, with 12 bases between. The protocol was immunoSEQ multiplex PCR, while the TCRdb copy is restricted to in-frame clones and leaves out a portion. The table has 59,000 or so clones, approximately 91% seen once. Findings and caveats of the study: Pseudoprogression seemingly bore no relation to changes in top peripheral T cell clonotypes.

Sequencing was performed on PBMCs, taken from a glioma patient treated with radiotherapy, temozolomide or both. The TCR was taken from a man aged 45-65 years with glioma. This sequence joins TRBV10-1 and TRBJ1-3; no reliable D call. The chain's CDR3 is CASGSDPGNTIYF. CDR3 in DNA: TGCGCCAGCGGGTCGGACCCGGGAAACACCATATATTTT.